One sample yielded the 16 T cell receptor beta chains listed below, sequenced in a study of identical twins. TCRdb processed the 5' RACE reads anew with MiXCR; each CDR3 protein has one entry. The data contain about 290,000 distinct CDR3 sequences, roughly 9% of them singletons. These data were also filed under a second study, of yellow fever vaccine responses in identical twins.

The sample comprised CD8+ T cells sorted from blood. The receptors shown here come from a woman between 18 and 29 years old in good health.

V and J are TRBV9 and TRBJ2-3; the D gene could be TRBD1 or TRBD2 (6 bases each). Trimming cost V 4 bases and J 1 base, with 19 bases left between them. The CDR3 has 17 amino acids. In germline, CDR1 is SGDLS, CDR2 YYNGEE. CDR3 in amino acids: CASSNPKTGAGTDTQYF. DNA for the CDR3: TGTGCCAGCAGCAACCCAAAGACGGGGGCCGGCACAGATACGCAGTATTTT.

This clonotype was counted ten times or more. CDR3 bases: TGTGCCAGCAGCCTACCCGAAAGCACAGATACGCAGTATTTT. It is translated as CASSLPESTDTQYF. The chain carries TRBV3-1 and TRBJ2-3, with D hard to call. The CDR3 loop spans 14 amino acids. Trimming removed 4 bases from V and 0 bases from J, with 8 bases in between. Germline CDR1 LGHDT, CDR2 YNNKEL (reference sequence).

The chain couples TRBV25-1 to TRBJ2-5, with a tentative D call TRBD2 (7 bases). CDR3 length: 18 residues. V lost 3 bases to trimming and J lost 5 bases, with 25 bases between them. CDR1 is MGHDK and CDR2 is SYGVNS in the germline V gene. The CDR3 protein is CASSERGQSGAPVETQYF. In nucleotides, the CDR3 is TGTGCCAGCAGTGAGCGGGGGCAGTCGGGGGCCCCTGTGGAGACCCAGTACTTC. Supplemented by reference TRBV25-1 and TRBJ2-5, the full variable domain reads EADIYQTPRYLVIGTGKKITLECSQTMGHDKMYWYQQDPGMELHLIHYSYGVNSTEKGDLSSESTVSRIRTEHFPLTLESARPSHTSQYLCASSERGQSGAPVETQYFGPGTRLLVL.

This clonotype was seen ten or more times. The gene calls are TRBV7-8 and TRBJ2-1; possibly TRBD2 for D (5 bases). The germline V and J ends were trimmed by 7 bases and 1 base, with 14 bases remaining between them. The CDR3 loop spans 15 amino acids. In germline, CDR1 is SGHVS, CDR2 FQNEAQ. CDR3 amino acids: CASTRRANSYNEQFF. In DNA, the CDR3 is TGTGCCAGCACGCGGCGGGCGAATTCCTACAATGAGCAGTTCTTC.

This clonotype came up a few times. This rearrangement joins TRBV7-9 to TRBJ2-3, with 12 bases matching TRBD2. There are 16 residues in the CDR3. The V gene's germline CDR1 is SEHNR and CDR2 FQNEAQ (reference sequence). The trim removed 5 bases at V and 4 bases at J, leaving 7 bases unmatched. The DNA for the CDR3 is TGTGCCAGCAGCCGACTAGCGGGAGAAGAGGCAGATACGCAGTATTTT. Protein sequence: CASSRLAGEEADTQYF.

This clonotype was recorded at least ten times. The chain carries TRBV6-2 or TRBV6-3 and TRBJ2-7; unclear D gene. Germline CDR1 and CDR2: MNHEY and SVGEGT. The V gene lost 4 bases and the J gene lost 0 bases, with 7 bases spanning the gap. The CDR3 has 13 amino acids. CDR3 in DNA: TGTGCCAGCAGTTTCGACAACTCCTACGAGCAGTACTTC. Amino acid sequence: CASSFDNSYEQYF.

CDR3 bases: TGTGCCACCAGTGATGGACAGTCAGGCGAAGCTTTCTTT. It yields the protein CATSDGQSGEAFF. This sequence joins TRBV24-1 and TRBJ1-1; tentative D call: TRBD1 (6 bases). In germline, CDR1 is KGHDR, CDR2 SFDVKD. With 3 bases removed from V and 8 bases from J, the gap between germline ends came to 12 bases. CDR3 size: 13 residues.

The chain employs TRBV7-9 and TRBJ2-7; 8 positions agree with TRBD1. The CDR3 contains 16 residues. V lost 0 bases, J lost 2 bases, and 6 bases stayed unmatched. Germline CDR1 reads SEHNR; CDR2 reads FQNEAQ (reference sequence). The CDR3 sequence: CASSLAPQGATYEQYF. DNA of the CDR3: TGTGCCAGCAGCTTAGCGCCTCAGGGGGCAACCTACGAGCAGTACTTC.

This chain uses TRBV2 with TRBJ2-7; tentatively, D is TRBD1 (6 bases). The CDR3 is 14 amino acids. Germline values: CDR1 SNHLY, CDR2 FYNNEI. V lost 7 bases to trimming and J lost 2 bases, with 15 bases between them. The CDR3 nucleotides read TGTGCCAGCAATCAGGGGCAATTAACCTACGAGCAGTACTTC. This encodes CASNQGQLTYEQYF.

This clonotype appeared many times. The CDR3 sequence: CASSAGQAYEQYF. CDR3 nucleotides: TGTGCCAGCAGTGCGGGACAAGCCTACGAGCAGTACTTC. The rearrangement uses TRBV6-2 or TRBV6-3 and TRBJ2-7, with D possibly being TRBD1 or TRBD2 (6 bases each). The germline V gene encodes CDR1 MNHEY and CDR2 SVGEGT. The CDR3 has 13 amino acids. V gave up 5 bases and J gave up 2 bases, with 10 bases separating them.

This clonotype appeared many times. The chain employs TRBV4-3 and TRBJ1-1; D gene ambiguous. The CDR3 totals 15 residues. The germline V and J ends were trimmed by 4 bases and 2 bases, with 14 bases remaining between them. The germline V gene encodes CDR1 LGHNA and CDR2 YSLEER. CDR3 coding DNA: TGCGCCAGCAGCCCAGACCTAACACTTAACACTGAAGCTTTCTTT. Its protein is CASSPDLTLNTEAFF.

This clonotype was counted many times. The J gene is TRBJ2-5, the V gene TRBV12-3 or TRBV12-4; D not certain. The CDR3 contains 14 residues. Deletions cut 7 bases from V and 5 bases from J, with 17 bases between. CDR3 in amino acids: CASTTRPRMETQYF. DNA for the CDR3: TGTGCCAGCACTACCCGTCCGCGCATGGAGACCCAGTACTTC.

This clonotype was detected only a few times. This chain links TRBV20-1 with TRBJ2-1, with TRBD1 matching 7 bases. The germline V gene encodes CDR1 DFQATT and CDR2 SNEGSKA (reference sequence). The CDR3 runs to 16 residues. J lost 0 bases, V lost 0 bases, and 5 bases had no gene match. The CDR3 DNA reads TGCAGTGCTAGAGATAAGGACAGGTACTCCTACAATGAGCAGTTCTTC. Translation gives CSARDKDRYSYNEQFF.

The chain joins TRBV18 to TRBJ1-1; D is possibly TRBD1 (5 bases). Trimming removed 2 bases from V and 0 bases from J, with 10 bases in between. Germline V lookup: CDR1 KGHSH, CDR2 LQKENI. The CDR3 has 15 residues. CDR3 region: CASSPEGPLNTEAFF. The CDR3 nucleotides are TGTGCCAGCTCACCAGAGGGGCCTTTGAACACTGAAGCTTTCTTT.

The chain joins TRBV4-3 to TRBJ2-7; D might be TRBD1 or TRBD2, each matching 5 bases. The CDR3 loop spans 17 amino acids. V lost 3 bases and J 0 bases, leaving 18 bases between the germline ends. In germline, CDR1 is LGHNA, CDR2 YSLEER. The CDR3 spells CASSQGWRTWSSYEQYF. CDR3 bases: TGCGCCAGCAGCCAGGGGTGGAGGACATGGAGCTCCTACGAGCAGTACTTC.

The chain has TRBV12-3 or TRBV12-4 and TRBJ2-4, with D uncertain. Trimming removed 2 bases from V and 0 bases from J, with 8 bases in between. The CDR3 has 15 amino acids. The CDR3 DNA is TGTGCCAGCAGTTTATTCCCAGGAGCCAAAAACATTCAGTACTTC. It translates to CASSLFPGAKNIQYF.